The rows below give T cell receptor beta chains drawn from one sample of a study of OX40 agonist ivuxolimab in advanced cancers. Repertoires were generated with immunoSEQ multiplex PCR, while TCRdb's copy carries only in-frame clones and drops some. The table lists 70,000 or so clones, 65% to 80% of them singletons. Sample: CD4+ or CD8+ T cells sorted from blood, taken in a trial of the OX40 agonist ivuxolimab. The receptors stem from an adult with an advanced solid tumor such as melanoma, head and neck, liver or kidney cancer. Each CDR3 is given with its conserved first and last residue. Each record gives: V gene, CDR3 length, J gene, clone size, D gene, CDR3 DNA, CDR3 protein. The D gene is left open where the match is weak. Clone sizes are given selectively: once, few, many, or a class where the clone is expanded.

TRBV2	13	TRBJ2-5	-	-	TGTGCCAGCAGAGCCGGGACAAAAGAGACCCAGTACTTC	CASRAGTKETQYF
TRBV6-6	14	TRBJ2-5	-	-	TGTGCCAGCAGTCGTCCTGGGGGGCAAGAGACCCAGTACTTC	CASSRPGGQETQYF
TRBV27	16	TRBJ2-1	-	TRBD2	TGTGCCAGCAGTCCGCTAGCGGGGGTGAATTACAATGAGCAGTTCTTC	CASSPLAGVNYNEQFF
TRBV11-2	16	TRBJ2-5	once	-	TGTGCCAGCAGCTTAGTAGTCGGGAGTCGGCAAGAGACCCAGTACTTC	CASSLVVGSRQETQYF
TRBV2	15	TRBJ2-7	-	TRBD1	TGTGCCAGCAGGTTGATGGACAGGGTATCCTACGAGCAGTACTTC	CASRLMDRVSYEQYF
TRBV11-2	14	TRBJ2-7	-	-	TGTGCCAGCAGCCCCGGACAGAGGGCGTACGAGCAGTACTTC	CASSPGQRAYEQYF
TRBV5-1	15	TRBJ2-6	-	-	TGCGCCAGCAGCTCATCTCTGGCTGGGGCCAACGTCCTGACTTTC	CASSSSLAGANVLTF
TRBV27	14	TRBJ1-2	-	TRBD1	TGTGCCAGCAGGGGGGACAGCACAAGTTATGGCTACACCTTC	CASRGDSTSYGYTF
TRBV14	18	TRBJ2-5	-	TRBD2	TGTGCCAGCAGCCTAGCCATGAGTTCTAGCGGGAGAGGAGCGACCCAGTACTTC	CASSLAMSSSGRGATQYF
TRBV14	16	TRBJ2-7	-	TRBD2	TGTGCCAGCAGCCGAACGACTAGCTTGAGTGGAAACGAGCAGTACTTC	CASSRTTSLSGNEQYF
TRBV5-5	12	TRBJ2-7	-	-	TGTGCCAGCAGCTTGAGTGATTACGAGCAGTACTTC	CASSLSDYEQYF
TRBV10-3	15	TRBJ2-2	-	-	TGTGCCATCAGTGAAAGGCAGGCGAACACCGGGGAGCTGTTTTTT	CAISERQANTGELFF
TRBV30	14	TRBJ1-5	-	-	TGTGCCTGTTCAACGCTTAATAGCAATCAGCCCCAGCATTTT	CACSTLNSNQPQHF
TRBV5-4	14	TRBJ1-2	-	-	TGTGCCAGCAGCACCGAGGGGGAATACTATGGCTACACCTTC	CASSTEGEYYGYTF
TRBV28	16	TRBJ2-1	once	TRBD2	TGTGCCAGCAGGAAGGGCAGCGGGACTAGCGGCAATGAGCAGTTCTTC	CASRKGSGTSGNEQFF
TRBV28	17	TRBJ2-2	-	TRBD2	TGTGCCAGCAGTTCATTTCTAGCGGGGTGGAACACCGGGGAGCTGTTTTTT	CASSSFLAGWNTGELFF
TRBV6-5	15	TRBJ2-7	-	-	TGTGCCAGCAGTTACTCGTCGGGCGGGGCCTACGAGCAGTACTTC	CASSYSSGGAYEQYF
TRBV28	10	TRBJ2-1	-	-	TGTGCCAGCAAGACCAATGAGCAGTTCTTC	CASKTNEQFF